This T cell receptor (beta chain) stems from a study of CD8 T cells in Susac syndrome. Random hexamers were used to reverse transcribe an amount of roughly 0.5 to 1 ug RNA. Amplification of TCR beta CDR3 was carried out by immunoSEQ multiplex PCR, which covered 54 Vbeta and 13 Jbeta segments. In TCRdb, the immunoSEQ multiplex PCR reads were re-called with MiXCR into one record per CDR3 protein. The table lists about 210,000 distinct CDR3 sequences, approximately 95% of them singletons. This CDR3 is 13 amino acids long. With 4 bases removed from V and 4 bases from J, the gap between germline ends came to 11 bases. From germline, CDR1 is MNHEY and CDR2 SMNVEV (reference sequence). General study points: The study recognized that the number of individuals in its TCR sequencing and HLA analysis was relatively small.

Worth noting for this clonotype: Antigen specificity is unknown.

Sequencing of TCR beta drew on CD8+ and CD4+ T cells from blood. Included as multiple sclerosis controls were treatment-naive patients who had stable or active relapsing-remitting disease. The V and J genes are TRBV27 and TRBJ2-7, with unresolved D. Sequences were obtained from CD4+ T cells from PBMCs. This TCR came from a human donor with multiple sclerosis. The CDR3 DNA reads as TGTGCCAGCAGTTCCTCGGTGGGGTACGAGCAGTACTTC. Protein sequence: CASSSSVGYEQYF.